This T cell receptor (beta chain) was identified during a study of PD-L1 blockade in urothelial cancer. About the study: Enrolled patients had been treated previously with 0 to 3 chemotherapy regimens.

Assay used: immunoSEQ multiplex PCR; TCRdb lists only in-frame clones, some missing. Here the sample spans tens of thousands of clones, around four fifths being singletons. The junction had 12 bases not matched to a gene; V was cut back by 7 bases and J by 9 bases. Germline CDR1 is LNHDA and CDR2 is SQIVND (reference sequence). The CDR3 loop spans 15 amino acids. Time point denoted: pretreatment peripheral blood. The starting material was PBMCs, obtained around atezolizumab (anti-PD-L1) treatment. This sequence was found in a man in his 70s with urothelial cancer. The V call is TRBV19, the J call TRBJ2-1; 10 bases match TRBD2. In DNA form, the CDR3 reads TGTGCCAGTACCCCGGGACTAGCGTCGGAAGGTGAGCAGTTCTTC. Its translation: CASTPGLASEGEQFF. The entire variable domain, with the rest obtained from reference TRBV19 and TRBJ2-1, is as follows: DGGITQSPKYLFRKEGQNVTLSCEQNLNHDAMYWYRQDPGQGLRLIYYSQIVNDFQKGDIAEGYSVSREKKESFPLTVTSAQKNPTAFYLCASTPGLASEGEQFFGPGTRLTVL.